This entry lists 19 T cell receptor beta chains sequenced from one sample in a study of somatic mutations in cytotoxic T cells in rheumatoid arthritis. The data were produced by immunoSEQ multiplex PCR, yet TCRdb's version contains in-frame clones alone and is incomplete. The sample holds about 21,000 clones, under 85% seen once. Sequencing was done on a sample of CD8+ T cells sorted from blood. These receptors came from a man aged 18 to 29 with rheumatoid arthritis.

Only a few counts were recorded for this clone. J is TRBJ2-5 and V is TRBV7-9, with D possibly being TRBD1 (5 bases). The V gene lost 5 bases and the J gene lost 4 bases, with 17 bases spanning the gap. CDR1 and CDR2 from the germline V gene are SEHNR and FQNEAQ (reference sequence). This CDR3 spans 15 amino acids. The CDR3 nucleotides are TGTGCCAGCAGCCAGTCCTTCGGGCAGGGAGAGACCCAGTACTTC. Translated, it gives CASSQSFGQGETQYF.

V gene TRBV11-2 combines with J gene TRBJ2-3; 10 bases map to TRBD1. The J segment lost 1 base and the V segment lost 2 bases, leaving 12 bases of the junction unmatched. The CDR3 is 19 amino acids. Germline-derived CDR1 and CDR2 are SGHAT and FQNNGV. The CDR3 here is CASSLKPPTGGLRTDTQYF. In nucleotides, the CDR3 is TGTGCCAGCAGCTTAAAACCCCCGACAGGGGGCCTCCGCACAGATACGCAGTATTTT.

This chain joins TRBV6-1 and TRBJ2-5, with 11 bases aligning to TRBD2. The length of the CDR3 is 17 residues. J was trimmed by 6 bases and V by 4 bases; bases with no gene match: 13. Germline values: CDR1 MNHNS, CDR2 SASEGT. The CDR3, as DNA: TGTGCCAGCAGTGTCCCCCCTGGACTAGCGGGCAAGAAGACCCAGTACTTC. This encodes CASSVPPGLAGKKTQYF.

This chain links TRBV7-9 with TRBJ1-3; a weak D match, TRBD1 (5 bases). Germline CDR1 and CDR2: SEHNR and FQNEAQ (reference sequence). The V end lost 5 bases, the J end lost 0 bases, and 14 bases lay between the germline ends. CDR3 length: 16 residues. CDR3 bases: TGTGCCAGCAGCGGCTACAGGACGAACTCTGGAAACACCATATATTTT. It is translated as CASSGYRTNSGNTIYF.

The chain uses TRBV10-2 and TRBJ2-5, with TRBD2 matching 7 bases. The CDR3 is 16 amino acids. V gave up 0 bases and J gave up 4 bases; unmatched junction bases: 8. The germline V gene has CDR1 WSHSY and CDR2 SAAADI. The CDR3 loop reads CASSESAGVGGETQYF. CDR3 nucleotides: TGCGCCAGCAGTGAGTCTGCGGGGGTGGGAGGAGAGACCCAGTACTTC.

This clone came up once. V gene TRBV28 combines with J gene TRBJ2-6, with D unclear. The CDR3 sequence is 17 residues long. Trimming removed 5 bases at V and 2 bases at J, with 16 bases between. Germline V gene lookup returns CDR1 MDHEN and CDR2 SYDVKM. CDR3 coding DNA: TGTGCCAGCAGTCATGACCGTTCTTCGGCTGGGGCCAACGTCCTGACTTTC. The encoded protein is CASSHDRSSAGANVLTF. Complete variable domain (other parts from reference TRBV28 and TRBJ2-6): DVKVTQSSRYLVKRTGEKVFLECVQDMDHENMFWYRQDPGLGLRLIYFSYDVKMKEKGDIPEGYSVSREKKERFSLILESASTNQTSMYLCASSHDRSSAGANVLTFGAGSRLTVL.

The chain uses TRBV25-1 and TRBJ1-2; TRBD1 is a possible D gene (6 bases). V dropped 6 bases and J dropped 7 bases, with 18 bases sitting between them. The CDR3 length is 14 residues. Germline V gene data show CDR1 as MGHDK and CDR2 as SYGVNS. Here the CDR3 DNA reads TGTGCCAGCAGAGCAGACGGGGGCCTCGGTGGCTACACCTTC. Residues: CASRADGGLGGYTF.

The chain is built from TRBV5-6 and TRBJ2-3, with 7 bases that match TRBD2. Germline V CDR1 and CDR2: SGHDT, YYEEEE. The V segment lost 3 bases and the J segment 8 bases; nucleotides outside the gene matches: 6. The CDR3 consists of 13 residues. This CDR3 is CASSWPGGRTQYF. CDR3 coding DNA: TGTGCCAGCAGCTGGCCGGGGGGTCGTACGCAGTATTTT.

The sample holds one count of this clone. In DNA form, the CDR3 reads TGTGCCAGCAGCTCGGACAGGGAAGGGGAATATGGCTACACCTTC. This codes for CASSSDREGEYGYTF. The V and J genes are TRBV7-2 and TRBJ1-2; 8 bases fit TRBD1. The CDR3 contains 15 residues. CDR1 and CDR2 from the germline V gene are SGHTA and FQGNSA. V trimming: 4 bases; J trimming: 5 bases; junction bases outside the gene matches: 9.

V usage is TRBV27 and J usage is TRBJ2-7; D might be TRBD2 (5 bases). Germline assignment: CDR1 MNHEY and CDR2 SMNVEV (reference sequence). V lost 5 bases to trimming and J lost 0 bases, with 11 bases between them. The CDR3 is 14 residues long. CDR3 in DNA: TGTGCCAGCAGTCCGACCGGGAACTCCTACGAGCAGTACTTC. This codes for CASSPTGNSYEQYF.

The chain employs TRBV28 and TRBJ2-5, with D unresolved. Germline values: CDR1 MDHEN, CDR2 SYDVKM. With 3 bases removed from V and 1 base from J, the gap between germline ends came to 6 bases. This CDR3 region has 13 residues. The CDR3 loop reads CASSLSPQETQYF. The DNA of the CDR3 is TGTGCCAGCAGTTTGTCGCCCCAAGAGACCCAGTACTTC.

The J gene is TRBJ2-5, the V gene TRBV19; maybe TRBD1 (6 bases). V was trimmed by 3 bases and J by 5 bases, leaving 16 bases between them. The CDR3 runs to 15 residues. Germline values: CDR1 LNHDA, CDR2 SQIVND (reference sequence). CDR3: CASSMSGGAGETQYF. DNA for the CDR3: TGTGCCAGTAGTATGTCTGGGGGCGCCGGGGAGACCCAGTACTTC.

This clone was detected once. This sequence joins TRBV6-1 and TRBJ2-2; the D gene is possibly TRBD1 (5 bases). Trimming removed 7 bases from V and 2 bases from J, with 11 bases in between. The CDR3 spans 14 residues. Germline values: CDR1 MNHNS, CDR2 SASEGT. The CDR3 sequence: CASIGHLNTGELFF. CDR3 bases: TGTGCCAGCATTGGACACCTTAACACCGGGGAGCTGTTTTTT.

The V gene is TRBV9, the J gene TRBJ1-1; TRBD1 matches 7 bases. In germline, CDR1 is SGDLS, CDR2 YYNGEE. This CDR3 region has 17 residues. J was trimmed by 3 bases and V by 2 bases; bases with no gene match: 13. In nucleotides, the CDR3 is TGTGCCAGCAGCGTGACAGGGTCATTCCCGGAGGACACTGAAGCTTTCTTT. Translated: CASSVTGSFPEDTEAFF.

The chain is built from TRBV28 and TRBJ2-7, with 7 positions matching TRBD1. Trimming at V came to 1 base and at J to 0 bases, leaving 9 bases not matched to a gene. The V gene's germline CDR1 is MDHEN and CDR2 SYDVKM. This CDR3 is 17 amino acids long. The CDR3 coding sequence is TGTGCCAGCAGTTTATCCCCGGGACAGTGGAGCTCCTACGAGCAGTACTTC. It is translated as CASSLSPGQWSSYEQYF.

Here the CDR3 reads CASSGLRRETANTGELFF. The DNA for the CDR3 is TGTGCCAGCAGCGGACTTCGACGGGAAACCGCGAACACCGGGGAGCTGTTTTTT. The chain recombines TRBV9 with TRBJ2-2; D is possibly TRBD2 (5 bases). CDR1 and CDR2 (germline): SGDLS, YYNGEE. The V end was cut by 3 bases, the J end by 0 bases, with 18 bases between. The CDR3 loop spans 18 amino acids.

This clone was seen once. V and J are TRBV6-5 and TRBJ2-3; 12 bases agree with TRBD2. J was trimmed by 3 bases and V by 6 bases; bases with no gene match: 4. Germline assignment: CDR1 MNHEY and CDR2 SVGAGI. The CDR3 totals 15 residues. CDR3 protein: CASRSGLAGTDTQYF. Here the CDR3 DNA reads TGTGCCAGCAGATCCGGACTAGCGGGGACAGATACGCAGTATTTT.

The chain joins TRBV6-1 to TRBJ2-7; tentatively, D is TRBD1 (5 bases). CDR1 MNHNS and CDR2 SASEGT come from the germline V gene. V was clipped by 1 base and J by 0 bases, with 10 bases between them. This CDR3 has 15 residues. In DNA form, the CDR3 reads TGTGCCAGCAGTGAAGTTCAGGGTAGCTCCTACGAGCAGTACTTC. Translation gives CASSEVQGSSYEQYF.

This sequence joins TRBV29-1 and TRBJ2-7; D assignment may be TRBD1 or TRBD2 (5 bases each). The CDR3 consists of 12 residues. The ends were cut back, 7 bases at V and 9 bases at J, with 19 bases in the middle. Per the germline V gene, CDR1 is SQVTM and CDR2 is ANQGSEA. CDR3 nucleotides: TGCAGCGCCCGGGACGACATCTTAGGGCAGTACTTC. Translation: CSARDDILGQYF.